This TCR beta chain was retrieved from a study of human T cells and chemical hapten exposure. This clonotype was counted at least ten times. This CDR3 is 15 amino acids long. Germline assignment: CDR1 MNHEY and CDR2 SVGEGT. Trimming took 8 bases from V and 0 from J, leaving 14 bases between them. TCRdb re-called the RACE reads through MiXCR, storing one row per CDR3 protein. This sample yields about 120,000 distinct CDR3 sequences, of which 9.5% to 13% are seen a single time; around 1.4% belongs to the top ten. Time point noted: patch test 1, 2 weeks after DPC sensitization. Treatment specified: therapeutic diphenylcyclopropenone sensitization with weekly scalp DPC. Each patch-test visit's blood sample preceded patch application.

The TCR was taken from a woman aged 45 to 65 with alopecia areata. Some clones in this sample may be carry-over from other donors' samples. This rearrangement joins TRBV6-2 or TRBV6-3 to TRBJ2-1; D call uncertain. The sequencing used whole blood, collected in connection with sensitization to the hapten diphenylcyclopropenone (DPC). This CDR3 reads CASRLPSRSYNEQFF. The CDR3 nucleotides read TGTGCCAGCCGACTGCCGAGTCGCTCCTACAATGAGCAGTTCTTC.